This T cell receptor beta chain emerged from a study of vaccination effects on CD4 cells after COVID-19. Repertoires were generated with immunoSEQ multiplex PCR, while TCRdb's copy carries only in-frame clones and drops some. The sample contains tens of thousands of clones, 60% to 75% of which appear only once. Within the ViraFEST assay, antigen-specific CD4+ T cells underwent expansion with viral peptide pools prior to sequencing. CD4+ T cell isolation took place after 10 days of culture. The healthy vaccine recipients, who had no prior SARS-CoV-2 infection, showed negative nucleocapsid antibodies. In the case of this clone: What it binds is not known.

Trimming took off 4 bases at V and 4 bases at J, with 8 bases between the two ends. The V gene's germline CDR1 is SGHRS and CDR2 YFSETQ. This CDR3 has 13 amino acids. The chain employs TRBV5-1 and TRBJ1-4; tentatively, D is TRBD1 (5 bases). This specimen was CD4+ T cells from PBMCs cultured with HCoV-NL63 spike peptides, taken before COVID-19 vaccination. The receptor's source is a human donor who received a COVID-19 vaccine. The CDR3 DNA is TGCGCCAGCAGCCCGGGGCTTAATGAAAAACTGTTTTTT. This codes for CASSPGLNEKLFF.